This TCR beta chain was obtained from a study of blood T cell repertoires in COVID-19. Turning to the study itself: COVID-19 samples, acute and convalescent, were from the United States, Italy and Spain. In each case, the material was cDNA or gDNA derived from T cells, B-cell-depleted T cells, or PBMCs.

The V gene end was trimmed by 2 bases and the J gene end by 6 bases; junction bases not matched to a gene: 1. Germline CDR1 is SGHAT and CDR2 is FQNNGV. The CDR3 consists of 13 residues. In the authors' methods: Amplification of reference gene primers provided the estimated nucleated cell counts. Some clones are missing from TCRdb's copy, which holds only in-frame ones; the method was immunoSEQ multiplex PCR. The DNA gave D and trimming, while V, J and clone size come from that table. The sample has about 240,000 clones, approximately 80% seen once; the top ten hold approximately 9.4%. The sample was peripheral blood. The chain couples TRBV11-2 to TRBJ1-5; 7 positions match TRBD1. The source of this sequence is a woman older than 75 with acute or convalescent COVID-19. This chain's CDR3 is CASSLRGRQPQHF. The CDR3 coding sequence is TGTGCCAGCAGCTTAAGGGGGCGTCAGCCCCAGCATTTT.